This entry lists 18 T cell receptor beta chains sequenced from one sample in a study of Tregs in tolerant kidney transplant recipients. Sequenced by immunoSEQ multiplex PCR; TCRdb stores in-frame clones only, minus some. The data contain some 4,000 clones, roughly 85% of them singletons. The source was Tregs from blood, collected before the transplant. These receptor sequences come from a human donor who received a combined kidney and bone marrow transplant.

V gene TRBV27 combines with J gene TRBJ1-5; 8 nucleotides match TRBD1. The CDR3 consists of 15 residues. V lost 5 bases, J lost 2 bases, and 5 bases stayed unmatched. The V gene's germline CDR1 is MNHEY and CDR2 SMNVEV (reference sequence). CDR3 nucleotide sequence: TGTGCCAGCAGTCACGGACAGGGAGGCAATCAGCCCCAGCATTTT. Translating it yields CASSHGQGGNQPQHF.

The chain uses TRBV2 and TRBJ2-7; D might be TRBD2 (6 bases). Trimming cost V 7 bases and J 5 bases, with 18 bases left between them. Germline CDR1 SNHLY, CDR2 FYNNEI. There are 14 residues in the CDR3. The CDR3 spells CASKAPSDPNEQYF. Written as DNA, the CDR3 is TGTGCCAGCAAGGCACCTAGCGACCCAAACGAGCAGTACTTC.

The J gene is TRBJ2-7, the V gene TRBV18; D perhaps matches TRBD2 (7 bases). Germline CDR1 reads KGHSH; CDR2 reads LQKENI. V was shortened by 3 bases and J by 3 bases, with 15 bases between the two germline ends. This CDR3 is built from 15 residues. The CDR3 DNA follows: TGTGCCAGCTCACCGAAGGGGGGGGCGCGCTACGAGCAGTACTTC. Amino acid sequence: CASSPKGGARYEQYF.

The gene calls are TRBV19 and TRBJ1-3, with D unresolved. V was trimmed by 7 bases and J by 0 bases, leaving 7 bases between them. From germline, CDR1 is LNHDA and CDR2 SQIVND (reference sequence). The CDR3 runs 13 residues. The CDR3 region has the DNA TGTGCCAGTACCGGGTTCTCTGGAAACACCATATATTTT. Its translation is CASTGFSGNTIYF.

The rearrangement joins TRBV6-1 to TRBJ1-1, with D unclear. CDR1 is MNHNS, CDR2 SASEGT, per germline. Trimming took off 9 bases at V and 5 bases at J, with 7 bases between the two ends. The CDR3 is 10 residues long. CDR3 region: CASRRTEAFF. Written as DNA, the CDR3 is TGTGCCAGTAGGAGGACTGAAGCTTTCTTT.

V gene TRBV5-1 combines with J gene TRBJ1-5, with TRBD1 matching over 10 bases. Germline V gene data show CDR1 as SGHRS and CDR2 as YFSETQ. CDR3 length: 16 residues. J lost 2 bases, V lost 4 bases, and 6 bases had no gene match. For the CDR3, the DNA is TGCGCCAGCAGCCCGGGACAGGGGATAGGCAATCAGCCCCAGCATTTT. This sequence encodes CASSPGQGIGNQPQHF.

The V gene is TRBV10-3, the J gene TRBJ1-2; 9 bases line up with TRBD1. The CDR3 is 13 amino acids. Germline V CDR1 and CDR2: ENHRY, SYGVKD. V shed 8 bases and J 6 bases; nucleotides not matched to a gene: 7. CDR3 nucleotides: TGTGCCATCCAACAAAGACAGGGGGATGGCTACACCTTC. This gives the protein CAIQQRQGDGYTF.

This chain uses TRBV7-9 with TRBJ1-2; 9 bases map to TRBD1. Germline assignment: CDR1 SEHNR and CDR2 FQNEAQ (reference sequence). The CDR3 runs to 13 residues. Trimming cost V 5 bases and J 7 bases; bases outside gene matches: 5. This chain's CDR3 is CASSGRTGVGYTF. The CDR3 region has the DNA TGTGCCAGCAGCGGGCGGACAGGGGTTGGCTACACCTTC.

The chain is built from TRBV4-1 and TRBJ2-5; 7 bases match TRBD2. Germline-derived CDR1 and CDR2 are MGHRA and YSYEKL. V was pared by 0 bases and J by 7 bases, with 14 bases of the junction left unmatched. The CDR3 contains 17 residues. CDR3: CASSQDHQRGEGRTQYF. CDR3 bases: TGCGCCAGCAGCCAAGACCACCAACGGGGGGAGGGAAGGACCCAGTACTTC.

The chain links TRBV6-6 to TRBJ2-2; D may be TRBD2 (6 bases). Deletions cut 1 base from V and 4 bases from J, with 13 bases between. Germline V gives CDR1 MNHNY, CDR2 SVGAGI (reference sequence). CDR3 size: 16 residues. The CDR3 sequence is CASSYLRGISTGELFF. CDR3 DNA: TGTGCCAGCAGTTACTTGCGGGGAATTTCCACCGGGGAGCTGTTTTTT.

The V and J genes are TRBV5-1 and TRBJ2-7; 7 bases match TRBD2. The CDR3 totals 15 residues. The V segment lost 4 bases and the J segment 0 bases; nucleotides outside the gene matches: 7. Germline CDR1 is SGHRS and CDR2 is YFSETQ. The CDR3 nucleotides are TGCGCCAGCAGCCCTGGGGGGGGGAACTCCTACGAGCAGTACTTC. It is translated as CASSPGGGNSYEQYF.

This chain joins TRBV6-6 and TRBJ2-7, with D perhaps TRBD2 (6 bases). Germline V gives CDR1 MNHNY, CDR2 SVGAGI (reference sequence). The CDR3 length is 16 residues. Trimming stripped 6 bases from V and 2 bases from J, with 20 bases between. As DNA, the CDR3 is TGTGCCAGCAGAAACTACCGATGGGGAGGACCCTACGAGCAGTACTTC. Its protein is CASRNYRWGGPYEQYF.

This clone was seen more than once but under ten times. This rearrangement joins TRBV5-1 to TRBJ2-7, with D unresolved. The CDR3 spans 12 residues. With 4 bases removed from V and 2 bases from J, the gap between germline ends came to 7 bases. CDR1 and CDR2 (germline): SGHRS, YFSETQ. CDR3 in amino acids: CASSDTPYEQYF. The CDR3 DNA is TGCGCCAGCAGCGACACTCCCTACGAGCAGTACTTC.

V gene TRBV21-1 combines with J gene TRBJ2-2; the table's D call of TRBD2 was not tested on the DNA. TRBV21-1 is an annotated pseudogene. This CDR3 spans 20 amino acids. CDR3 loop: CASSKASSRVERENTGELFF. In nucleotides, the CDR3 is TGTGCCAGCAGCAAAGCGTCCTCCCGCGTGGAGCGGGAGAACACCGGGGAGCTGTTTTTT.

This CDR3 reads CAISDSAGGGYNEQFF. The CDR3 coding sequence is TGTGCCATCAGTGATTCGGCGGGAGGTGGGTACAATGAGCAGTTCTTC. The V gene is TRBV10-3, the J gene TRBJ2-1, with 8 bases matching TRBD2. The CDR3 is 16 residues long. Germline lookup yields CDR1 ENHRY and CDR2 SYGVKD. With V trimmed by 3 bases and J by 4 bases, 8 bases remained unmatched.

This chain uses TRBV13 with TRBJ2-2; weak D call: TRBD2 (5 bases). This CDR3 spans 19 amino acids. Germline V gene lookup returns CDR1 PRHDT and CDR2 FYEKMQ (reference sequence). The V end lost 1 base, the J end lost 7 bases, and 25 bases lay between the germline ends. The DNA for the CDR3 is TGTGCCAGCAGCTTAGCTGTTAATGGCGGCGGGCCCGGGAACGGGGAGCTGTTTTTT. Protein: CASSLAVNGGGPGNGELFF.

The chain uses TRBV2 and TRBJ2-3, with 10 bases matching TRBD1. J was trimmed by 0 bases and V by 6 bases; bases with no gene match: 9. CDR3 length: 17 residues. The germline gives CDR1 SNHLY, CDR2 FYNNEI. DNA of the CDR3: TGTGCCAGCAGCGGACAGGGGGGTGTAACTAGCACAGATACGCAGTATTTT. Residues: CASSGQGGVTSTDTQYF.

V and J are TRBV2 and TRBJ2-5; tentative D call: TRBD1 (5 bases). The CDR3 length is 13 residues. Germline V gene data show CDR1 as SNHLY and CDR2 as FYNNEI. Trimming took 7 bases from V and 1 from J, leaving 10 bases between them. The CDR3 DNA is TGTGCCAGCACTCGGACATCCCAAGAGACCCAGTACTTC. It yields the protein CASTRTSQETQYF.